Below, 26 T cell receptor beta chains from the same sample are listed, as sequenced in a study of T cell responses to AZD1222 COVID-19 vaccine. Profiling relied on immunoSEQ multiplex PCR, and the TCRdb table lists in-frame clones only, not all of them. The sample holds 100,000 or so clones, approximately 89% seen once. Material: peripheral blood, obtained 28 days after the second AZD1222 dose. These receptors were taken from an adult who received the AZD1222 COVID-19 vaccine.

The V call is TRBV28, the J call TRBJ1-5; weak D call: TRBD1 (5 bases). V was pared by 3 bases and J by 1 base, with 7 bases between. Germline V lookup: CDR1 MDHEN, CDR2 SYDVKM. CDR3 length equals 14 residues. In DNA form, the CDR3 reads TGTGCCAGCAGTTTCCGGGGCAGCAATCAGCCCCAGCATTTT. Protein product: CASSFRGSNQPQHF.

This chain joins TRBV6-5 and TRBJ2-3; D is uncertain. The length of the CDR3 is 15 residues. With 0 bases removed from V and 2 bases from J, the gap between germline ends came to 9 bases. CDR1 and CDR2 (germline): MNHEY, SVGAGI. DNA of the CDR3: TGTGCCAGCAGTTACTCGGAAGCCTCCACAGATACGCAGTATTTT. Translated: CASSYSEASTDTQYF.

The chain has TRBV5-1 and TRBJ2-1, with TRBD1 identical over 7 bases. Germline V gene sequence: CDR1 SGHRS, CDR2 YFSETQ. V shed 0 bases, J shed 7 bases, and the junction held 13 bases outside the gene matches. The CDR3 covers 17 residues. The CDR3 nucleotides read TGCGCCAGCAGCTTGGCAGTTTTGGGGACAGCCGGGAATGAGCAGTTCTTC. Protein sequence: CASSLAVLGTAGNEQFF.

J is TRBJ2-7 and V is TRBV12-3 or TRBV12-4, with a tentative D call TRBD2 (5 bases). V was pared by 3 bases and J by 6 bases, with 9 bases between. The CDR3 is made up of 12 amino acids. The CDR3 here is CASSLRVGEQYF. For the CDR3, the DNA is TGTGCCAGCAGTTTGAGGGTGGGCGAGCAGTACTTC.

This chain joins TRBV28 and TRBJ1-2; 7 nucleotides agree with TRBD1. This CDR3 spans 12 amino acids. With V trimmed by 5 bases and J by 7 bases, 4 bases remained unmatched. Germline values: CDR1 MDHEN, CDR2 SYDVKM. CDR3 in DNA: TGTGCCAGCAGTACAGGGGTCTCTGGCTACACCTTC. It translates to CASSTGVSGYTF.

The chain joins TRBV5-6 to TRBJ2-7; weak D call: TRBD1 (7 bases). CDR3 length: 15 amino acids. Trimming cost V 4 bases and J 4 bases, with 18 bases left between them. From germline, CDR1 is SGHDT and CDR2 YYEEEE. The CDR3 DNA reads TGTGCCAGCAGCCCACCAGGGGGGAATTTATACGAGCAGTACTTC. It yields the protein CASSPPGGNLYEQYF.

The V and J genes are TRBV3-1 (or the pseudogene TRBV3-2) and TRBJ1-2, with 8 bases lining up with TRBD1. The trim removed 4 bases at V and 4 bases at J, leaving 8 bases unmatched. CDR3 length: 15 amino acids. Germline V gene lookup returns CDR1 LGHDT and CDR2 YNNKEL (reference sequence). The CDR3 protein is CASSRTGRSGYGYTF. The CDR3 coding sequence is TGTGCCAGCAGCCGGACAGGGCGATCTGGCTATGGCTACACCTTC.

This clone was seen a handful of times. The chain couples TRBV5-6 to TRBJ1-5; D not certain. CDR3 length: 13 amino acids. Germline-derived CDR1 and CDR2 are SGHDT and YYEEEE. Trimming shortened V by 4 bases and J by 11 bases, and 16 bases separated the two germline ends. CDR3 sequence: CASSLGAYPAQHF. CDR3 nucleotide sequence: TGTGCCAGCAGCCTTGGTGCCTACCCGGCCCAGCATTTT.

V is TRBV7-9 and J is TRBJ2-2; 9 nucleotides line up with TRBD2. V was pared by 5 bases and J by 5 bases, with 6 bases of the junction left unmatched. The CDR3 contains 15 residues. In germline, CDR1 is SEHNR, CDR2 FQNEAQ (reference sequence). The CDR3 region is CASSLAGGRTGELFF. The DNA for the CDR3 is TGTGCCAGCAGCCTGGCGGGAGGGAGGACCGGGGAGCTGTTTTTT. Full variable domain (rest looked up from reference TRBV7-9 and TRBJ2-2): DTGVSQNPRHKITKRGQNVTFRCDPISEHNRLYWYRQTLGQGPEFLTYFQNEAQLEKSRLLSDRFSAERPKGSFSTLEIQRTEQGDSAMYLCASSLAGGRTGELFFGEGSRLTVL.

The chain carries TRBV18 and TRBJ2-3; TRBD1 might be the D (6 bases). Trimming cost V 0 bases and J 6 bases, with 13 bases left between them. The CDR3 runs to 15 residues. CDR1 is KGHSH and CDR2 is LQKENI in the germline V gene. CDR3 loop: CASSPPGARRDTQYF. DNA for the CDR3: TGTGCCAGCTCACCACCGGGGGCCCGACGGGATACGCAGTATTTT.

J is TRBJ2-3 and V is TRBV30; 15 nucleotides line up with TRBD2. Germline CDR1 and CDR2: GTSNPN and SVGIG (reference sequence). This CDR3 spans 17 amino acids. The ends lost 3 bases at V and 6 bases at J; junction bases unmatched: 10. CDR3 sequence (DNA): TGTGCCTGGAGGGGACTAGCGGGAGGCAGGCACGGGGATACGCAGTATTTT. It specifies CAWRGLAGGRHGDTQYF.

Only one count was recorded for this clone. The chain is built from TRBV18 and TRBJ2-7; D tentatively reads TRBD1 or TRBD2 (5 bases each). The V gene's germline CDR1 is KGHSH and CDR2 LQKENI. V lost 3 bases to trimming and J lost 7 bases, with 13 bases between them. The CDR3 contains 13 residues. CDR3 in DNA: TGTGCCAGCTCACCTGCCGGGACCGGGGAGCAGTACTTC. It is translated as CASSPAGTGEQYF.

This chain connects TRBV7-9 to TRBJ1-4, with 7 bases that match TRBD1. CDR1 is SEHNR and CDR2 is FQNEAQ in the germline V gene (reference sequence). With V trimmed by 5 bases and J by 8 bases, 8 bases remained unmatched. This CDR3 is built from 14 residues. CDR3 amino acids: CASSPGTVPEKLFF. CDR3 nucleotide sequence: TGTGCCAGCAGCCCCGGGACAGTGCCCGAAAAACTGTTTTTT.

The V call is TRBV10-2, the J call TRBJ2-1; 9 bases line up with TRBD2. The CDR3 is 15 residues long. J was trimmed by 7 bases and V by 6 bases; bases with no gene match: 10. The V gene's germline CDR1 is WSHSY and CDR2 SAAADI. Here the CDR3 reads CASRHASGMGNEQFF. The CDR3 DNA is TGCGCCAGCAGACACGCTAGCGGGATGGGGAATGAGCAGTTCTTC.

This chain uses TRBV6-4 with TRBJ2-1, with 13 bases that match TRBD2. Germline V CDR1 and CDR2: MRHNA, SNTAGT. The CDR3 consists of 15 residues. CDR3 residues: CRTSGSPRGYNEQFF. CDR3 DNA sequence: TGTAGGACTAGCGGGAGCCCCCGAGGGTACAATGAGCAGTTCTTC.

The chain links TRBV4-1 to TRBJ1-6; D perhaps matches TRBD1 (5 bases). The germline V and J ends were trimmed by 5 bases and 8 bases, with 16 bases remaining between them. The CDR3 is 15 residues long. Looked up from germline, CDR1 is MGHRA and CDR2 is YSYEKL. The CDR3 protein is CASSGRDRADSPLHF. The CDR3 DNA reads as TGCGCCAGCAGCGGCCGGGACCGTGCGGATTCACCCCTCCACTTT.

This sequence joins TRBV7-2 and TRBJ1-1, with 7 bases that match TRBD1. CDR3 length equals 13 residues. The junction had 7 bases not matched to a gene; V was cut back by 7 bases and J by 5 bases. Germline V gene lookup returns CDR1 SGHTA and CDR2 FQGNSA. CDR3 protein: CASTQQGETEAFF. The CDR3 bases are TGTGCCAGCACCCAGCAGGGGGAAACTGAAGCTTTCTTT.

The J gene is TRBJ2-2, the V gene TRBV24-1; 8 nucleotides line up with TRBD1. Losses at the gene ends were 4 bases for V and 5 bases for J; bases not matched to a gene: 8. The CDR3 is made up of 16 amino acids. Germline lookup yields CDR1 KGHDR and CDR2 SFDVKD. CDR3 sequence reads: CATSEPSGGLTGELFF. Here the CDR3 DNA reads TGTGCCACCAGTGAACCATCAGGGGGCTTAACCGGGGAGCTGTTTTTT.

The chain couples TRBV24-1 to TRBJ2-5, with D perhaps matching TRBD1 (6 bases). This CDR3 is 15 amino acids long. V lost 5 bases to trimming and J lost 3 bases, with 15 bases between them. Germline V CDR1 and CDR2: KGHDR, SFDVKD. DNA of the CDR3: TGTGCCACCAGTGTAGTAGGGCAGGGGAAAGAGACCCAGTACTTC. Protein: CATSVVGQGKETQYF.

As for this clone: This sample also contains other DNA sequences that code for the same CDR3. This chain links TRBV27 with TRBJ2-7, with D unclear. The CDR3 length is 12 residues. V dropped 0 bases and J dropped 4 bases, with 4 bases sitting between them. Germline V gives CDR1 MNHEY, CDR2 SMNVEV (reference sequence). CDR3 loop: CASSLSGYEQYF. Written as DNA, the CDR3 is TGTGCCAGCAGTTTATCAGGGTACGAGCAGTACTTC.

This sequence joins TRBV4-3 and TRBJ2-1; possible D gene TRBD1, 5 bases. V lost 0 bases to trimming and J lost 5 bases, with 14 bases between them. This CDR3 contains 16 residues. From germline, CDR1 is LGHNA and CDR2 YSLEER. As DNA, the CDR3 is TGCGCCAGCAGCCAAGATCCCCACAGGCCTGACAATGAGCAGTTCTTC. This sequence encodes CASSQDPHRPDNEQFF.

The CDR3 spells CASSLEGFSYEQYF. In DNA, the CDR3 is TGTGCCAGCTCACTAGAGGGCTTCTCCTACGAGCAGTACTTC. The chain combines TRBV18 with TRBJ2-7, with D possibly matching TRBD2 (5 bases). CDR3 length: 14 residues. Germline lookup yields CDR1 KGHSH and CDR2 LQKENI. The V end was cut by 4 bases, the J end by 0 bases, with 10 bases between.

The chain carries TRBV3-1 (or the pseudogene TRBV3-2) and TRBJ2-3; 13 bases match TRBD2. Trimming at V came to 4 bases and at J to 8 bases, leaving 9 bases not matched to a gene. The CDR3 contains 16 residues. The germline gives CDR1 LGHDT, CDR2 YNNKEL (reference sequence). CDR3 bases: TGTGCCAGCAGCCTAGGACTAGCGGGAGAAGAGGGTACGCAGTATTTT. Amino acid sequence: CASSLGLAGEEGTQYF.

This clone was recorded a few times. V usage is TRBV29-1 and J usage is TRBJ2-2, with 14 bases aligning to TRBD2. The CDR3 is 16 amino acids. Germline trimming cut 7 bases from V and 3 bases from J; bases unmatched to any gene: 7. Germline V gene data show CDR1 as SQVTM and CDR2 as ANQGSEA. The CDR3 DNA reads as TGCAGCGGGCCGACTAGCGGGAGGGCCGACACCGGGGAGCTGTTTTTT. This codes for CSGPTSGRADTGELFF.

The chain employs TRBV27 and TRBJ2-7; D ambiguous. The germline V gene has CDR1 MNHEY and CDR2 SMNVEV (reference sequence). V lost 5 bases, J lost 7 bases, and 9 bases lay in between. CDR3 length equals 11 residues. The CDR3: CASSDRKEQYF. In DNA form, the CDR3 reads TGTGCCAGCAGTGACCGTAAGGAGCAGTACTTC.

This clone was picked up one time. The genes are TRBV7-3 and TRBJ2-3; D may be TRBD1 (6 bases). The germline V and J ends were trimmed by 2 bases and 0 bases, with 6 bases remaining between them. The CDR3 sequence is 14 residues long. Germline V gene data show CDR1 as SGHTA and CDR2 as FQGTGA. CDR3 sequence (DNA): TGTGCCAGCAGCTTAGACAGGAGCACAGATACGCAGTATTTT. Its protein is CASSLDRSTDTQYF.